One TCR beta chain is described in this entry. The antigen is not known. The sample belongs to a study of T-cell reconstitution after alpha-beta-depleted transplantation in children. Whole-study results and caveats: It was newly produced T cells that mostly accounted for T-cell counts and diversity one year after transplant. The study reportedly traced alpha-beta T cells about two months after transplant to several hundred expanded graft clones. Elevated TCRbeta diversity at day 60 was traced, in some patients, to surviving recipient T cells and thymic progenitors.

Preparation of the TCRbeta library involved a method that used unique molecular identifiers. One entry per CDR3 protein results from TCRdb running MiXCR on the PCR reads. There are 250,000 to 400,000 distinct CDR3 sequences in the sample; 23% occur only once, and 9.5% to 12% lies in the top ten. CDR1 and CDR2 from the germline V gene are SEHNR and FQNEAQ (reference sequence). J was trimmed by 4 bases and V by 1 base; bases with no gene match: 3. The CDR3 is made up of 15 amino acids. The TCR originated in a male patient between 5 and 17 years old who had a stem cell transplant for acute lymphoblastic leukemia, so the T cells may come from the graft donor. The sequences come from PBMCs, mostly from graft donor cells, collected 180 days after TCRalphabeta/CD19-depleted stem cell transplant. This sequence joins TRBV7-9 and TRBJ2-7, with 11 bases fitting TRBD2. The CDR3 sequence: CASSLVLAGVYEQYF. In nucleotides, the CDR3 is TGTGCCAGCAGCTTAGTACTAGCGGGAGTATACGAGCAGTACTTC.